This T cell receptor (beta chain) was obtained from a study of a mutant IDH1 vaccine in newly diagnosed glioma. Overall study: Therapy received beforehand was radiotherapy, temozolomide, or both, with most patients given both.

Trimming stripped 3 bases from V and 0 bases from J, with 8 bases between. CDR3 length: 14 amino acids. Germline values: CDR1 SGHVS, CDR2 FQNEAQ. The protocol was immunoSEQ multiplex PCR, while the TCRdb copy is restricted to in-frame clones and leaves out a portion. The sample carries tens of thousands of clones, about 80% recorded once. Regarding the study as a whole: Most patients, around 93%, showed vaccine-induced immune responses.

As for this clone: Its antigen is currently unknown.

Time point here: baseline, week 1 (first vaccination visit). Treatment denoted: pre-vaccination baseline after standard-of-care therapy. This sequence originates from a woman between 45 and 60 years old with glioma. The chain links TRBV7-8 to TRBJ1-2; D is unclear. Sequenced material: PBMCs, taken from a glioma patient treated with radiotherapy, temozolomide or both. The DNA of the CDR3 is TGTGCCAGCAGCTTCACGGATTCTAACTATGGCTACACCTTC. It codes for CASSFTDSNYGYTF.